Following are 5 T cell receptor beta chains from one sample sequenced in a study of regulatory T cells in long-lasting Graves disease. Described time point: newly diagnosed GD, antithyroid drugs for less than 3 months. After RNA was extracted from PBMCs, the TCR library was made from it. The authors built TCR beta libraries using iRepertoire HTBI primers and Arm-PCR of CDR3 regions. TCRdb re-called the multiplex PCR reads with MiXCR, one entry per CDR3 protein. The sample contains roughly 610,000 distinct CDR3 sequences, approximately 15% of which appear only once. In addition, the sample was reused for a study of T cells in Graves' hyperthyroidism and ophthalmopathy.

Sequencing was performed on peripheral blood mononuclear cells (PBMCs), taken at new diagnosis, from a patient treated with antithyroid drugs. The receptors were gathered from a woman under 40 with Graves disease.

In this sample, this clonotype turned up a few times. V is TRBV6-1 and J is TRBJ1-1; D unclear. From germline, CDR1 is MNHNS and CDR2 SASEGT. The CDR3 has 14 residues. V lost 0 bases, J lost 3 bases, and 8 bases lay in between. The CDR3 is CASSEAEQHTEAFF. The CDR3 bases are TGTGCCAGCAGTGAAGCGGAACAGCACACTGAAGCTTTCTTT.

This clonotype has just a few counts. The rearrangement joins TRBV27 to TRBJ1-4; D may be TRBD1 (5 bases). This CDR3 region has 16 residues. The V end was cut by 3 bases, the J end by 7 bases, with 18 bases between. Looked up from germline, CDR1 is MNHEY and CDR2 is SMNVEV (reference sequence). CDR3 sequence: CASSFNPSGGVEKLFF. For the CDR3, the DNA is TGTGCCAGCAGTTTCAACCCCTCGGGGGGGGTTGAAAAACTGTTTTTT.

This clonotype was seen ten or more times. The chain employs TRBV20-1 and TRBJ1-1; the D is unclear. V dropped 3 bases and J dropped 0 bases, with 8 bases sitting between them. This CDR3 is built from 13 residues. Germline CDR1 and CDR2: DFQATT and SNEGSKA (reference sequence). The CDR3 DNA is TGCAGTGCTAGTAATCCGGTGAACACTGAAGCTTTCTTT. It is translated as CSASNPVNTEAFF.

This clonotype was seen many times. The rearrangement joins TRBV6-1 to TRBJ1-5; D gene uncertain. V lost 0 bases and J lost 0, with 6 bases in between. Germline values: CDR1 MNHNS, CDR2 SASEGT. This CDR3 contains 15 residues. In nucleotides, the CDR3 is TGTGCCAGCAGTGAAGCAGGGTATAGCAATCAGCCCCAGCATTTT. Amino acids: CASSEAGYSNQPQHF.

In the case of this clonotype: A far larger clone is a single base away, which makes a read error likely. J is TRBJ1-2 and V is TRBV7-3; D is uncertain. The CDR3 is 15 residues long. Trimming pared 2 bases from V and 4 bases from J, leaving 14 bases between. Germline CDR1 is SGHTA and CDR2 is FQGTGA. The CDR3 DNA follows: TGTGCCAGCAGCTTAGATCCTGAAGGCTCCTATGGCTACACCTTC. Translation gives CASSLDPEGSYGYTF.